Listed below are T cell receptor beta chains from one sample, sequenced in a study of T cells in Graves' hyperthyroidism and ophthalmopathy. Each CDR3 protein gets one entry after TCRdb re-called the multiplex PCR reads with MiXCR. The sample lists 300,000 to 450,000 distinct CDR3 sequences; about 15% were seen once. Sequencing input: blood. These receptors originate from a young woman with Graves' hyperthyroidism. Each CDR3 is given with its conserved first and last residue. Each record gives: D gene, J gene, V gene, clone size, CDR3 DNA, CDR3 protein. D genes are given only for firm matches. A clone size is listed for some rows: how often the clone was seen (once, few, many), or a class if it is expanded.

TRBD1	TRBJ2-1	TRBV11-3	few	TGTGCCAGCAGCTTAACCGGGACAGGGCCCAATGAGCAGTTCTTC	CASSLTGTGPNEQFF
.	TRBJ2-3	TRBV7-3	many	TGTGCCAGCAGCTTAGAGGGCGTCCCAGATACGCAGTATTTT	CASSLEGVPDTQYF
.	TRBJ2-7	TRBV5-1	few	TGCGCCAGCAGCTTGAGGGCGTCCTGGGGTTACGAGCAGTACTTC	CASSLRASWGYEQYF
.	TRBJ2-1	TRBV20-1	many	TGCAGTGCTAGAGGACTAAACACGTCCTACAATGAGCAGTTCTTC	CSARGLNTSYNEQFF
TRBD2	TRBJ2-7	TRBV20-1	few	TGCAGTGCTCCCGACTGGCGGGAGGGCCCAGGCTACGAGCAGTACTTC	CSAPDWREGPGYEQYF
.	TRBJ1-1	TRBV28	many	TGTGCCAGCAGTATCCGACGGGGCTCGGTTGAAGCTTTCTTT	CASSIRRGSVEAFF
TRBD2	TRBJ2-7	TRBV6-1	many	TGTGCCAGCAGGAACCCCCGCGGGGCGGGGGACGGCTCCTACGAGCAGTACTTC	CASRNPRGAGDGSYEQYF
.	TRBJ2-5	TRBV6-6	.	TGTGCCAGCAGTTACTCGGCAGGGATTCTTTACCAAGAGACCCAGTACTTC	CASSYSAGILYQETQYF
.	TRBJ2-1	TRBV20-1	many	TGCAGTGCTGGATACCAAAGTGCCAATGAGCAGTTCTTC	CSAGYQSANEQFF
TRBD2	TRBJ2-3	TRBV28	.	TGTGCCAGCAATAGCGGGAGGGCCGTGGGAAGCACAGATACGCAGTATTTT	CASNSGRAVGSTDTQYF
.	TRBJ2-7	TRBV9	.	TGTGCCAGCAGCGTAGACGCGACACCCTACGAGCAGTACTTC	CASSVDATPYEQYF
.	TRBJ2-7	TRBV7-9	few	TGTGCCAGCAGCCAGCCACCGGGACGAACAAGCTCCTACGAGCAGTACTTC	CASSQPPGRTSSYEQYF
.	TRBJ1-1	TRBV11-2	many	TGTGCCAGCAGCTTAGATCCCCGGAGCCGTGAAGCTTTCTTT	CASSLDPRSREAFF
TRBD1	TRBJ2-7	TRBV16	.	TGTGCCAGCAGCCTAAACGGACAGGGGGGGTCCTACGAGCAGTACTTC	CASSLNGQGGSYEQYF
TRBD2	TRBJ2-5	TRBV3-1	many	TGTGCCAGCAGACCCATAGCGGGAGCAATGGAGACCCAGTACTTC	CASRPIAGAMETQYF
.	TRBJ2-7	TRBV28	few	TGTGCCAGCGGGTGGCGGGACACGGTAGTGTACGAGCAGTACTTC	CASGWRDTVVYEQYF
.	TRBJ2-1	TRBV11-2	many	TGTGCCAGCAGCTCGGGACTCACCACCAGCTCCTACAATGAGCAGTTCTTC	CASSSGLTTSSYNEQFF
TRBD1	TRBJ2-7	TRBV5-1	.	TGCGCCAGCAGCTTGTTTAGCTTACCGGGACAGGGGGTTTACGAGCAGTACTTC	CASSLFSLPGQGVYEQYF
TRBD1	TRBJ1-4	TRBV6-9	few	TGTGCCAGCAGTTACTTCGGGACAGAGGGTGAAAAACTGTTTTTT	CASSYFGTEGEKLFF
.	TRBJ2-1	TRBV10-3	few	TGTGCCATCAGTGAGTCGAGGCGGCAGCTCTACAATGAGCAGTTCTTC	CAISESRRQLYNEQFF
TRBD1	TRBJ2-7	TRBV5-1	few	TGCGCCAGCAGCCCGACAGGGGAGTGGGAGCAGTACTTC	CASSPTGEWEQYF
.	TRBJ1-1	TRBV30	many	TGTGCCTGGAGTCCGGGGGGGGCCGCTGAAGCTTTCTTT	CAWSPGGAAEAFF
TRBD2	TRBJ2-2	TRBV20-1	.	TGCAGTGCAGCCCTAGCGGGCGGGGAGCTGTTTTTT	CSAALAGGELFF
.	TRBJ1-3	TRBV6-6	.	TGTGCCAGCAGTTACGGTGGGGACATCTCTGGAAACACCATATATTTT	CASSYGGDISGNTIYF
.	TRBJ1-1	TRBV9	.	TGTGCCAGCAGCGCTGCAGGGACGGGAAACACTGAAGCTTTCTTT	CASSAAGTGNTEAFF
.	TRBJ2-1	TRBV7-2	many	TGTGCCAGCAGCTTCCAGGGCGGGGCCCATTCCTACAATGAGCAGTTCTTC	CASSFQGGAHSYNEQFF
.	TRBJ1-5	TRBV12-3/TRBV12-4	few	TGTGCCAGCAGGAATACCGGGACCTCGGCCCAGCATTTT	CASRNTGTSAQHF
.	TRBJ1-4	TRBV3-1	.	TGTGCCAGCAGCCAAGCAGGCAGGGCTCAGTATGAAAAACTGTTTTTT	CASSQAGRAQYEKLFF
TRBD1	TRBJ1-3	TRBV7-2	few	TGTGCCAGCAGCCAGGGACAGCAGAAGGGAAACACCATATATTTT	CASSQGQQKGNTIYF
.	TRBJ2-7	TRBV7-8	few	TGTGCCAGCAGCCCCATTACCGGGGTCGCCTACGAGCAGTACTTC	CASSPITGVAYEQYF
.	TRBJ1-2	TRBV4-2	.	TGTGCCAGCAGCCAAGGTGCACAGGGCTACTATGGCTACACCTTC	CASSQGAQGYYGYTF
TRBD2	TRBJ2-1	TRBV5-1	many	TGCGCCAGCAGCCTCCTTCCTAGCGGGGGGTACAATGAGCAGTTCTTC	CASSLLPSGGYNEQFF
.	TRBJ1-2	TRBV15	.	TGTGCCACCAGCACTCGGGACACCCACACGAGTGGCTACACCTTC	CATSTRDTHTSGYTF
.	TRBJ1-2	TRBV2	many	TGTGCCAGCAGTTCGAAGCATTCTGATGGCTACACCTTC	CASSSKHSDGYTF
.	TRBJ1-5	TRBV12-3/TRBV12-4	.	TGTGCCAGCAGTGCACTGGGACACTCGAATCAGCCCCAGCATTTT	CASSALGHSNQPQHF
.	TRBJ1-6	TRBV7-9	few	TGTGCCAGCAGCACTTTGACAGCATATAATTCACCCCTCCACTTT	CASSTLTAYNSPLHF
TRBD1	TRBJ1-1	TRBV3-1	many	TGTGCCAGCAGCCAAGTTGGGACAGGGTTGACTGAAGCTTTCTTT	CASSQVGTGLTEAFF
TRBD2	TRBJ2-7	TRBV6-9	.	TGTGCCAGCAGTTACTTAGCGGGGTTCTACGAGCAGTACTTC	CASSYLAGFYEQYF
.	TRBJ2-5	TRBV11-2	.	TGTGCCAGCAGCTTAGAGGCAGGGGAGGGGGACGGACAAGAGACCCAGTACTTC	CASSLEAGEGDGQETQYF
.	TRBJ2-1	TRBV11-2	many	TGTGCCAGCAGCTCTATGATGCGGGATGAGCAGTTCTTC	CASSSMMRDEQFF
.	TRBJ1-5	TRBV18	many	TGTGCCAGCTCACACGGACATCCTGACAATCAGCCCCAGCATTTT	CASSHGHPDNQPQHF
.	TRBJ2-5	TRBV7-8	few	TGTGCCAGCAGCTTACTTTGGGGTCCCGAGACCCAGTACTTC	CASSLLWGPETQYF
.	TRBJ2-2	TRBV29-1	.	TGCAGCGTCGATAAGACAGGGAACACCGGGGAGCTGTTTTTT	CSVDKTGNTGELFF
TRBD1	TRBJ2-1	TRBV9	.	TGTGCCAGCAGCGGATTGAGACAGGGGACAGACAATGAGCAGTTCTTC	CASSGLRQGTDNEQFF
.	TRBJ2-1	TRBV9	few	TGTGCCAGCAGCGGAGGGGTAGCGCTCTACAATGAGCAGTTCTTC	CASSGGVALYNEQFF